A single sample gave rise to the 19 T cell receptor beta chains below, sequenced in a study of beta chain features in type 1 diabetes. The study's findings and limits: All four CD4+ subsets of Type 1 diabetes patients contained TCRB CDR3s that were moderately but significantly shorter.

These receptors are not linked to any known antigen. Expressed TCRB transcripts were sequenced because the entire RNA isolate underwent reverse transcription. The table came from immunoSEQ multiplex PCR; TCRdb's copy has only in-frame clones and leaves some out. The sample yields roughly 130,000 clones, about a sixth seen once. Sequenced input: central memory CD4+ T cells from blood. These TCRs come from a young man with type 1 diabetes.

At least ten counts were recorded for this clone. This chain joins TRBV7-9 and TRBJ2-3; D may be TRBD1 or TRBD2 (5 bases each). The CDR3 spans 14 residues. Germline CDR1 is SEHNR and CDR2 is FQNEAQ (reference sequence). V was trimmed by 11 bases and J by 6 bases, leaving 21 bases between them. CDR3 loop: CADKLGTAGDTQYF. The CDR3 DNA follows: TGTGCCGACAAGCTGGGGACGGCCGGCGATACGCAGTATTTT. Full variable domain (remainder filled in from reference TRBV7-9 and TRBJ2-3): DTGVSQNPRHKITKRGQNVTFRCDPISEHNRLYWYRQTLGQGPEFLTYFQNEAQLEKSRLLSDRFSAERPKGSFSTLEIQRTEQGDSAMYLCADKLGTAGDTQYFGPGTRLTVL.

The table lists this clone with a few counts. The sample has other DNA sequences that encode this CDR3 too. This sequence joins TRBV7-9 and TRBJ2-7, with D hard to call. Germline V gene data show CDR1 as SEHNR and CDR2 as FQNEAQ (reference sequence). This CDR3 spans 12 amino acids. V lost 5 bases, J lost 4 bases, and 9 bases lay in between. DNA of the CDR3: TGTGCCAGCAGCCCCGGGCGGTACGAGCAGTACTTC. Its protein product is CASSPGRYEQYF. The entire variable domain, with the rest obtained from reference TRBV7-9 and TRBJ2-7, is as follows: DTGVSQNPRHKITKRGQNVTFRCDPISEHNRLYWYRQTLGQGPEFLTYFQNEAQLEKSRLLSDRFSAERPKGSFSTLEIQRTEQGDSAMYLCASSPGRYEQYFGPGTRLTVT.

This rearrangement joins TRBV7-9 to TRBJ2-3, with 10 positions matching TRBD1. The germline V gene has CDR1 SEHNR and CDR2 FQNEAQ (reference sequence). Trimming removed 0 bases from V and 3 bases from J; junction bases left unmatched: 3. The CDR3 contains 16 residues. Here the CDR3 reads CASSLATGGGTDTQYF. In nucleotides, the CDR3 is TGTGCCAGCAGCTTAGCGACAGGGGGCGGTACAGATACGCAGTATTTT. The full variable domain, its missing parts supplied by reference TRBV7-9 and TRBJ2-3, is DTGVSQNPRHKITKRGQNVTFRCDPISEHNRLYWYRQTLGQGPEFLTYFQNEAQLEKSRLLSDRFSAERPKGSFSTLEIQRTEQGDSAMYLCASSLATGGGTDTQYFGPGTRLTVL.

This clone appeared a few times. This CDR3 is CASMRQTMNTEAFF. CDR3 DNA sequence: TGTGCCAGCATGAGACAGACAATGAACACTGAAGCTTTCTTT. The V gene is TRBV7-9, the J gene TRBJ1-1; a weak D match, TRBD1 (5 bases). In germline, CDR1 is SEHNR, CDR2 FQNEAQ (reference sequence). Trimming pared 7 bases from V and 0 bases from J, leaving 12 bases between. The CDR3 sequence is 14 residues long. The entire variable domain, with the rest obtained from reference TRBV7-9 and TRBJ1-1, is as follows: DTGVSQNPRHKITKRGQNVTFRCDPISEHNRLYWYRQTLGQGPEFLTYFQNEAQLEKSRLLSDRFSAERPKGSFSTLEIQRTEQGDSAMYLCASMRQTMNTEAFFGQGTRLTVV.

There are a few counts of this clone. For the CDR3, the DNA is TGCAGCGTTGAAGATCGGACTAGCACAGATACGCAGTATTTT. This codes for CSVEDRTSTDTQYF. The V and J genes are TRBV29-1 and TRBJ2-3, with a tentative D call TRBD2 (5 bases). This CDR3 has 14 amino acids. The ends were cut back, 0 bases at V and 0 bases at J, with 7 bases in the middle. The germline CDR1 and CDR2 sequences are SQVTM and ANQGSEA.

This clone was counted ten times or more. The chain is built from TRBV29-1 and TRBJ2-7, with D possibly TRBD2 on 6 matching bases. Germline CDR1 is SQVTM and CDR2 is ANQGSEA. The V and J ends lost 6 bases and 3 bases respectively, with 18 bases between them. This CDR3 comprises 14 residues. CDR3 bases: TGCAGCGTAACAGGTCCCCCGGACTACTACGAGCAGTACTTC. Amino acids: CSVTGPPDYYEQYF.

CDR3 sequence (DNA): TGTGCCAGCAGCAAAGCGGGGACTAGCGGGGGAGAGACCCAGTACTTC. It translates to CASSKAGTSGGETQYF. V usage is TRBV27 and J usage is TRBJ2-5, with 14 positions matching TRBD2. J lost 4 bases, V lost 6 bases, and 7 bases had no gene match. From germline, CDR1 is MNHEY and CDR2 SMNVEV (reference sequence). CDR3 length: 16 residues.

This clone was recorded a few times. The V gene is TRBV4-2, the J gene TRBJ2-5, with TRBD1 identical over 10 bases. This CDR3 has 16 amino acids. V lost 1 base and J lost 5; bases outside the gene matches: 7. Germline lookup yields CDR1 LGHNA and CDR2 YNFKEQ. The CDR3 is CASSQGGTGERETQYF. The CDR3 DNA reads TGTGCCAGCAGCCAAGGAGGGACAGGGGAGAGGGAGACCCAGTACTTC.

This clone was observed a handful of times. The V gene is TRBV7-9, the J gene TRBJ2-3, with 10 positions matching TRBD1. CDR1 is SEHNR and CDR2 is FQNEAQ in the germline V gene (reference sequence). J was trimmed by 6 bases and V by 2 bases; bases with no gene match: 8. The CDR3 totals 16 residues. The chain's CDR3 is CASSLNPDRGSDTQYF. The CDR3 DNA sequence: TGTGCCAGCAGCTTAAATCCGGACAGGGGGAGCGATACGCAGTATTTT.

The J gene is TRBJ2-7, the V gene TRBV18; D gene unclear. This CDR3 contains 12 residues. Germline CDR1 KGHSH, CDR2 LQKENI. The V end lost 2 bases, the J end lost 5 bases, and 7 bases lay between the germline ends. The CDR3 region has the DNA TGTGCCAGCTCACCAGGTAGGGACGAGCAGTACTTC. It translates to CASSPGRDEQYF.

This rearrangement joins TRBV11-2 to TRBJ1-4; D is ambiguous. Trimming removed 0 bases from V and 7 bases from J, with 12 bases in between. Germline-derived CDR1 and CDR2 are SGHAT and FQNNGV. This CDR3 has 15 residues. CDR3 loop: CASSLDSRASEKLFF. Written as DNA, the CDR3 is TGTGCCAGCAGCTTAGATAGCAGAGCCAGTGAAAAACTGTTTTTT.

The V gene is TRBV29-1, the J gene TRBJ1-2; no clear D. The V end lost 4 bases, the J end lost 0 bases, and 12 bases lay between the germline ends. This CDR3 is built from 14 residues. Germline assignment: CDR1 SQVTM and CDR2 ANQGSEA. Here the CDR3 DNA reads TGCAGCGTTGTGGTACAGATCACTAACTATGGCTACACCTTC. Protein sequence: CSVVVQITNYGYTF. The complete variable domain, with remaining parts taken from reference TRBV29-1 and TRBJ1-2, reads SAVISQKPSRDICQRGTSLTIQCQVDSQVTMMFWYRQQPGQSLTLIATANQGSEATYESGFVIDKFPISRPNLTFSTLTVSNMSPEDSSIYLCSVVVQITNYGYTFGSGTRLTVV.

J is TRBJ1-2 and V is TRBV7-2, with 7 bases aligning to TRBD1. The CDR3 covers 13 residues. Germline V gene sequence: CDR1 SGHTA, CDR2 FQGNSA. The trim removed 6 bases at V and 4 bases at J, leaving 5 bases unmatched. The CDR3 DNA sequence: TGTGCCAGCAGTCCTGACAGGGTCTATGGCTACACCTTC. Protein product: CASSPDRVYGYTF.

This clone has only a few counts. The rearrangement links TRBV29-1 to TRBJ2-3; weak D call: TRBD1 (6 bases). The CDR3 is made up of 13 amino acids. CDR1 and CDR2 from the germline V gene are SQVTM and ANQGSEA. Trimming removed 7 bases from V and 3 bases from J, with 14 bases in between. CDR3 in DNA: TGCAGCGCCCGCGCAGGGGCTACAGATACGCAGTATTTT. It specifies CSARAGATDTQYF.

This clone was found a few times. The V gene is TRBV14, the J gene TRBJ2-1, with 9 bases lining up with TRBD2. Per germline, CDR1 SGHDN and CDR2 FVKESK. The CDR3 runs to 17 residues. V lost 0 bases to trimming and J lost 2 bases; unmatched junction nucleotides: 5. CDR3 nucleotide sequence: TGTGCCAGCAGCCAAGAGGGCGCGGGGGGGCCCTACAATGAGCAGTTCTTC. Its protein product is CASSQEGAGGPYNEQFF.

This clone was found a few times. This chain uses TRBV28 with TRBJ2-5; 10 bases agree with TRBD2. J gave up 12 bases and V 5 bases, and 12 bases lay outside the gene matches. This CDR3 is 14 amino acids long. Looked up from germline, CDR1 is MDHEN and CDR2 is SYDVKM. CDR3 nucleotide sequence: TGTGCCAGCAGTCTTCAGCGGGGGGGCTCGCCTGAGTACTTC. Residues: CASSLQRGGSPEYF. Full variable domain (rest looked up from reference TRBV28 and TRBJ2-5): DVKVTQSSRYLVKRTGEKVFLECVQDMDHENMFWYRQDPGLGLRLIYFSYDVKMKEKGDIPEGYSVSREKKERFSLILESASTNQTSMYLCASSLQRGGSPEYFGPGTRLLVL.

In its sample, this clone was seen many times. This chain joins TRBV6-5 and TRBJ1-1, with 8 positions matching TRBD1. The CDR3 covers 15 residues. Germline lookup yields CDR1 MNHEY and CDR2 SVGAGI. Unmatched junction bases numbered 8, after V lost 2 bases and J lost 6 bases. CDR3 nucleotides: TGTGCCAGCAGTTACGGGACAGGCCCGATGGCTGAAGCTTTCTTT. Amino acid sequence: CASSYGTGPMAEAFF.

This clone was counted only a few times. V and J are TRBV5-6 and TRBJ1-2, with TRBD1 matching 7 bases. Germline V gives CDR1 SGHDT, CDR2 YYEEEE. The J segment lost 6 bases and the V segment lost 7 bases, leaving 9 bases of the junction unmatched. The CDR3 consists of 13 residues. In nucleotides, the CDR3 is TGTGCCAGCCGAATAGACAGGGATCATGGCTACACCTTC. It specifies CASRIDRDHGYTF.

This chain joins TRBV30 and TRBJ2-7, with D possibly being TRBD1 (5 bases). Trimming pared 4 bases from V and 7 bases from J, leaving 14 bases between. Germline V CDR1 and CDR2: GTSNPN, SVGIG (reference sequence). This CDR3 has 12 residues. The CDR3 bases are TGTGCCTGGAAGGGGATAGGGAAGGAGCAGTACTTC. It specifies CAWKGIGKEQYF. The entire variable domain, with the rest obtained from reference TRBV30 and TRBJ2-7, is as follows: SQTIHQWPATLVQPVGSPLSLECTVEGTSNPNLYWYRQAAGRGLQLLFYSVGIGQISSEVPQNLSASRPQDRQFILSSKKLLLSDSGFYLCAWKGIGKEQYFGPGTRLTVT.